One and the same sample provided the 25 T cell receptor beta chains below, sequenced in a study of blood T cell repertoires in COVID-19. Produced via immunoSEQ multiplex PCR; TCRdb's table is partial and in-frame only. The table shows about 69,000 clones, with under 85% occurring only once. Sequencing used peripheral blood. The receptors stem from a man aged 55-75 years with acute or convalescent COVID-19.

This chain uses TRBV9 with TRBJ2-3; TRBD1 might be the D (6 bases). This CDR3 has 13 amino acids. V was cut by 4 bases and J by 4 bases, with 10 bases left in between. The germline V gene encodes CDR1 SGDLS and CDR2 YYNGEE. Written as DNA, the CDR3 is TGTGCCAGCAGCTTAACAGGGCCAGATACGCAGTATTTT. Amino acid sequence: CASSLTGPDTQYF.

The rearrangement links TRBV6-6 to TRBJ1-1; D may be TRBD1 (6 bases). V gave up 5 bases and J gave up 4 bases, with 17 bases separating them. The CDR3 is 15 residues long. Germline values: CDR1 MNHNY, CDR2 SVGAGI (reference sequence). The CDR3 region has the DNA TGTGCCAGCAGTGCTCTGACAGGCGAAGGCACTGAAGCTTTCTTT. Its protein is CASSALTGEGTEAFF.

The genes are TRBV6-5 and TRBJ1-1, with a possible D match to TRBD1 (5 bases). Between the trimmed V and J ends, which lost 2 bases and 3 bases, there was a span of 13 bases. CDR1 is MNHEY, CDR2 SVGAGI, per germline. The CDR3 has 15 amino acids. CDR3 region: CASSYARRGDTEAFF. CDR3 DNA: TGTGCCAGCAGTTACGCGCGGCGGGGGGACACTGAAGCTTTCTTT.

This CDR3 reads CATSDLGTGVSTDTQYF. The CDR3 nucleotides read TGTGCCACCAGTGATTTGGGGACAGGGGTAAGCACAGATACGCAGTATTTT. The chain employs TRBV24-1 and TRBJ2-3, with 10 bases fitting TRBD1. This CDR3 spans 17 amino acids. V dropped 0 bases and J dropped 0; count of bases not matched to a gene: 2. The germline V gene encodes CDR1 KGHDR and CDR2 SFDVKD.

This chain links TRBV27 with TRBJ2-7; D possibly corresponds to TRBD1 (6 bases). The V gene's germline CDR1 is MNHEY and CDR2 SMNVEV (reference sequence). Trimming took 6 bases from V and 5 from J, leaving 20 bases between them. The CDR3 loop spans 15 amino acids. The CDR3 reads CASSPRRGFRNEQYF. The DNA for the CDR3 is TGTGCCAGCAGCCCTCGCAGGGGTTTTCGGAACGAGCAGTACTTC.

The chain links TRBV5-4 to TRBJ1-4; possibly TRBD1 for D (6 bases). This CDR3 spans 17 amino acids. Germline V CDR1 and CDR2: SGHNT, YYREEE (reference sequence). V lost 2 bases and J lost 4, with 18 bases in between. The CDR3 bases are TGTGCCAGCAGCTTTAAACAGGGATTCGGGATTAATGAAAAACTGTTTTTT. This translates into CASSFKQGFGINEKLFF.

V is TRBV30 and J is TRBJ2-2; D possibly corresponds to TRBD2 (5 bases). This CDR3 has 15 residues. V lost 4 bases and J lost 0, with 12 bases in between. In germline, CDR1 is GTSNPN, CDR2 SVGIG (reference sequence). CDR3 nucleotides: TGTGCCTGGATGAGGAGGATTCCGAACACCGGGGAGCTGTTTTTT. Translating it yields CAWMRRIPNTGELFF. The full variable domain, completed using reference TRBV30 and TRBJ2-2, is SQTIHQWPATLVQPVGSPLSLECTVEGTSNPNLYWYRQAAGRGLQLLFYSVGIGQISSEVPQNLSASRPQDRQFILSSKKLLLSDSGFYLCAWMRRIPNTGELFFGEGSRLTVL.

The chain is built from TRBV7-2 and TRBJ1-6; no clear D. The germline V and J ends were trimmed by 5 bases and 6 bases, with 14 bases remaining between them. In germline, CDR1 is SGHTA, CDR2 FQGNSA. This CDR3 has 15 amino acids. CDR3: CASSTGPRVNSPLHF. The CDR3 DNA follows: TGTGCCAGCAGCACCGGGCCGCGGGTTAATTCACCCCTCCACTTT.

The V gene is TRBV19, the J gene TRBJ2-3, with 10 bases aligning to TRBD2. CDR1 and CDR2 from the germline V gene are LNHDA and SQIVND (reference sequence). There are 15 residues in the CDR3. V shed 5 bases and J 6 bases; nucleotides not matched to a gene: 8. CDR3 region: CASSPSGGALDTQYF. The CDR3 DNA sequence: TGTGCCAGTAGTCCCAGCGGGGGGGCCTTGGATACGCAGTATTTT.

Here the CDR3 reads CASSIGQGHYGYTF. The CDR3 nucleotides read TGTGCCAGTAGTATTGGGCAGGGCCACTATGGCTACACCTTC. V gene TRBV19 combines with J gene TRBJ1-2, with TRBD1 as a possible D gene (5 bases). Germline V CDR1 and CDR2: LNHDA, SQIVND (reference sequence). Trimming removed 3 bases at V and 3 bases at J, with 11 bases between. The length of the CDR3 is 14 residues.

This clone was recorded a few times. V is TRBV6-5 and J is TRBJ2-7; tentatively, D is TRBD2 (5 bases). This CDR3 comprises 14 residues. Germline-derived CDR1 and CDR2 are MNHEY and SVGAGI. The V end lost 4 bases, the J end lost 4 bases, and 14 bases lay between the germline ends. This chain's CDR3 is CASSSGGSGYEQYF. CDR3 nucleotides: TGTGCCAGCAGTTCCGGTGGGAGCGGATACGAGCAGTACTTC.

CDR3 nucleotide sequence: TGTGCCAGCAGTCGGGACTCGACAGAGACCCAGTACTTC. Protein sequence: CASSRDSTETQYF. The V call is TRBV2, the J call TRBJ2-5, with D perhaps matching TRBD2 (6 bases). The CDR3 has 13 amino acids. Trimming left V 5 bases short and J 4 bases short, with 11 bases between. Germline V lookup: CDR1 SNHLY, CDR2 FYNNEI.

This clone appeared a few times. This rearrangement joins TRBV7-9 to TRBJ2-5; tentatively, D is TRBD2 (6 bases). This CDR3 has 15 amino acids. Germline loops: CDR1 SEHNR, CDR2 FQNEAQ (reference sequence). V lost 5 bases and J 4 bases, leaving 17 bases between the germline ends. CDR3 in amino acids: CASSQEGQGGETQYF. CDR3 in DNA: TGTGCCAGCAGCCAAGAGGGCCAGGGAGGAGAGACCCAGTACTTC.

The chain uses TRBV5-8 and TRBJ1-2; TRBD1 matches at 8 bases. There are 14 residues in the CDR3. V gave up 2 bases and J gave up 4 bases; unmatched junction bases: 4. The germline V gene has CDR1 SGHTS and CDR2 YDEGEE. In nucleotides, the CDR3 is TGTGCCAGCAGCTTCGACAGGGGCCCCTATGGCTACACCTTC. Its translation: CASSFDRGPYGYTF.

The rearrangement joins TRBV6-4 to TRBJ1-1, with TRBD1 identical over 10 bases. This CDR3 comprises 15 residues. Germline V gene sequence: CDR1 MRHNA, CDR2 SNTAGT. The J segment lost 5 bases and the V segment lost 0 bases, leaving 3 bases of the junction unmatched. The CDR3 nucleotides read TGTGCCAGCAGTGACTCGGGACAGGGGAGAACTGAAGCTTTCTTT. Encoded protein: CASSDSGQGRTEAFF.

The rearrangement links TRBV7-2 to TRBJ1-4; 8 nucleotides align to TRBD1. V dropped 5 bases and J dropped 8; count of bases not matched to a gene: 10. Germline assignment: CDR1 SGHTA and CDR2 FQGNSA. There are 15 residues in the CDR3. This chain's CDR3 is CASSRTGTGREKLFF. The CDR3 DNA reads TGTGCCAGCAGCCGTACCGGGACAGGCCGGGAAAAACTGTTTTTT.

The rearrangement links TRBV6-2 or TRBV6-3 to TRBJ1-5; TRBD1 might be the D (6 bases). This CDR3 is 15 amino acids long. Germline lookup yields CDR1 MNHEY and CDR2 SVGEGT. V was clipped by 5 bases and J by 3 bases, with 14 bases between them. The CDR3 DNA sequence: TGTGCCAGCAGTGCCCTAAGGACAGACAATCAGCCCCAGCATTTT. Translating it yields CASSALRTDNQPQHF.

The chain uses TRBV27 and TRBJ1-6; tentatively, D is TRBD1 (6 bases). The CDR3 loop spans 14 amino acids. Between the trimmed V and J ends, which lost 7 bases and 5 bases, there was a span of 12 bases. The germline CDR1 and CDR2 sequences are MNHEY and SMNVEV (reference sequence). CDR3 coding DNA: TGTGCCAGCATGTTGAGACAGGATAATTCACCCCTCCACTTT. Its translation is CASMLRQDNSPLHF.

This chain links TRBV4-3 with TRBJ2-2; TRBD2 is a possible D gene (7 bases). Per germline, CDR1 LGHNA and CDR2 YSLEER. This CDR3 is built from 16 residues. With 4 bases removed from V and 0 bases from J, the gap between germline ends came to 12 bases. This CDR3 reads CASSRRGGANTGELFF. CDR3 coding DNA: TGCGCCAGCAGCCGTAGGGGGGGAGCGAACACCGGGGAGCTGTTTTTT.

The rearrangement links TRBV2 to TRBJ2-3, with 7 bases that match TRBD1. This CDR3 has 14 amino acids. The V gene end was trimmed by 6 bases and the J gene end by 2 bases; junction bases not matched to a gene: 5. CDR1 and CDR2 (germline): SNHLY, FYNNEI. The CDR3 loop is CASSDRVYTDTQYF. In DNA, the CDR3 is TGTGCCAGCAGCGACAGGGTATACACAGATACGCAGTATTTT.

The chain recombines TRBV18 with TRBJ1-3; no reliable D call. Trimming removed 3 bases from V and 0 bases from J, with 15 bases in between. CDR1 is KGHSH, CDR2 LQKENI, per germline. The CDR3 covers 17 residues. The CDR3 DNA reads TGTGCCAGCTCACCGCCGAATGAGAGGAGCTCTGGAAACACCATATATTTT. Translated, it gives CASSPPNERSSGNTIYF.

The chain joins TRBV6-2 or TRBV6-3 to TRBJ1-2, with D hard to call. The germline V gene encodes CDR1 MNHEY and CDR2 SVGEGT. CDR3 length equals 15 residues. V gave up 5 bases and J gave up 0 bases, with 13 bases separating them. The CDR3 bases are TGTGCCAGCAGTACCCGACGGGGAGCTAACTATGGCTACACCTTC. Its protein is CASSTRRGANYGYTF.

V gene TRBV5-1 combines with J gene TRBJ2-2, with a possible D match to TRBD1 (6 bases). With 1 base removed from V and 3 bases from J, the gap between germline ends came to 13 bases. Germline-derived CDR1 and CDR2 are SGHRS and YFSETQ. The CDR3 is 16 residues long. CDR3 protein: CASSLPTGGDTGELFF. DNA for the CDR3: TGCGCCAGCAGCTTGCCGACAGGCGGAGACACCGGGGAGCTGTTTTTT.

The CDR3, as DNA: TGTGCCAGCAGCCGACAGGCCCTAAACTATGGCTACACCTTC. This translates into CASSRQALNYGYTF. J is TRBJ1-2 and V is TRBV3-1 (or the pseudogene TRBV3-2), with a possible D match to TRBD1 (6 bases). Germline loops: CDR1 LGHDT, CDR2 YNNKEL (reference sequence). V lost 4 bases and J 2 bases, leaving 11 bases between the germline ends. CDR3 size: 14 residues.

About this clone: Compared with germline, one end of the junction differs, possibly owing to a read error. The chain is built from TRBV19 and TRBJ1-1; D might be TRBD1 (5 bases). The CDR3 has 15 amino acids. Germline values: CDR1 LNHDA, CDR2 SQIVND (reference sequence). This CDR3 reads CASSIATGVTLEVFF. The CDR3 nucleotides read TGTGCCAGTAGTATAGCAACAGGCGTAACCCTCGAAGTTTTCTTT.